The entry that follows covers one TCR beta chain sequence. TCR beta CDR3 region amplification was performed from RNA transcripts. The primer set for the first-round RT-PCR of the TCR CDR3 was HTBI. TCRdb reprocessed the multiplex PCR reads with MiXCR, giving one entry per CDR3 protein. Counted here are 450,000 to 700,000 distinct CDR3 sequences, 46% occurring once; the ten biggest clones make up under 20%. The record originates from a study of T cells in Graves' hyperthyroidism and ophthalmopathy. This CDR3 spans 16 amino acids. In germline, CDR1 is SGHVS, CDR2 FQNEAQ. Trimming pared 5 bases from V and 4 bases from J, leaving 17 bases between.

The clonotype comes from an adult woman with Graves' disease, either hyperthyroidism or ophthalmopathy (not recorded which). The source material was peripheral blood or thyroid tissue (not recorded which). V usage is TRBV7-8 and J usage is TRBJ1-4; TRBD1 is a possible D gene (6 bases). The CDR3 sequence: CASSITRTVRNEKLFF. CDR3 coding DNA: TGTGCCAGCAGCATCACAAGGACAGTGCGTAATGAAAAACTGTTTTTT.